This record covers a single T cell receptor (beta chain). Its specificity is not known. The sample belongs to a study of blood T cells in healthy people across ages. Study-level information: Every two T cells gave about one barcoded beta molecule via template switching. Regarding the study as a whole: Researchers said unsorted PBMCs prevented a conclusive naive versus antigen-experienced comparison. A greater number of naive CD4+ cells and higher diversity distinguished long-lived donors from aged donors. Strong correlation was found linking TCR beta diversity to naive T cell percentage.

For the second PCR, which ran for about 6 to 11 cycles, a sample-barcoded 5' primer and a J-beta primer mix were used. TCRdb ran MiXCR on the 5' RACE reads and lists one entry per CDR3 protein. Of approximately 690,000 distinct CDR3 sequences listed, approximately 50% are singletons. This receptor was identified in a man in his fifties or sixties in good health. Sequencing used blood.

CDR3 sequence: CAISDPAGNYEQYF. DNA of the CDR3: TGTGCCATCAGTGACCCAGCGGGGAACTACGAGCAGTACTTC. The chain employs TRBV10-3 and TRBJ2-7; TRBD2 matches 7 bases. The junction had 5 bases not matched to a gene; V was cut back by 3 bases and J by 3 bases. The CDR3 spans 14 residues. The V gene's germline CDR1 is ENHRY and CDR2 SYGVKD.